One sample yielded the 30 T cell receptor beta chains listed below, sequenced in a study of response to subunit inactivated influenza vaccine. TCRdb reanalysed the RT-PCR reads using MiXCR and keeps one entry per CDR3 protein. The sample includes roughly 650,000 distinct CDR3 sequences, 11% to 15% of them seen just once. Source: PBMCs from blood, taken 14 days before vaccination. The receptor source for this set is a man aged 45-65 years who received an inactivated influenza vaccine.

The chain recombines TRBV5-1 with TRBJ2-2; 8 bases fit TRBD1. The V segment lost 3 bases and the J segment 5 bases; nucleotides outside the gene matches: 6. This CDR3 has 15 amino acids. Germline loops: CDR1 SGHRS, CDR2 YFSETQ. CDR3 loop: CASSSGQVGTGELFF. As DNA, the CDR3 is TGCGCCAGCAGCTCGGGACAGGTGGGGACCGGGGAGCTGTTTTTT. Drawing the rest from reference TRBV5-1 and TRBJ2-2, the complete variable domain is KAGVTQTPRYLIKTRGQQVTLSCSPISGHRSVSWYQQTPGQGLQFLFEYFSETQRNKGNFPGRFSGRQFSNSRSEMNVSTLELGDSALYLCASSSGQVGTGELFFGEGSRLTVL.

The V call is TRBV27, the J call TRBJ2-5, with TRBD2 matching over 8 bases. This CDR3 has 15 amino acids. V gave up 6 bases and J gave up 7 bases; unmatched junction bases: 13. Germline CDR1 and CDR2: MNHEY and SMNVEV (reference sequence). The chain's CDR3 is CASSRGGGSLGTQYF. CDR3 sequence (DNA): TGTGCCAGCAGCAGAGGCGGGGGGTCCCTCGGGACCCAGTACTTC.

Many counts were recorded for this clonotype. The chain links TRBV5-1 to TRBJ2-1; D call uncertain. The germline gives CDR1 SGHRS, CDR2 YFSETQ. This CDR3 has 12 residues. The V gene lost 0 bases and the J gene lost 7 bases, with 5 bases spanning the gap. Written as DNA, the CDR3 is TGCGCCAGCAGCTTGGTCAGAAATGAGCAGTTCTTC. Translating gives CASSLVRNEQFF. Full variable domain (outside the CDR3, taken from reference TRBV5-1 and TRBJ2-1): KAGVTQTPRYLIKTRGQQVTLSCSPISGHRSVSWYQQTPGQGLQFLFEYFSETQRNKGNFPGRFSGRQFSNSRSEMNVSTLELGDSALYLCASSLVRNEQFFGPGTRLTVL.

There are a few counts of this clonotype. The CDR3 nucleotides read TGTGCCAGCAGAATGGGACGGTCGACCCAGTACTTC. This gives the protein CASRMGRSTQYF. The genes are TRBV5-5 and TRBJ2-5; D may be TRBD1 or TRBD2 (5 bases each). The V end was cut by 5 bases, the J end by 7 bases, with 12 bases between. Germline loops: CDR1 SGHKS, CDR2 YYEKEE (reference sequence). The CDR3 extends over 12 amino acids.

The V and J genes are TRBV12-3 or TRBV12-4 and TRBJ2-5; D might be TRBD1 or TRBD2, each matching 5 bases. The CDR3 sequence is 13 residues long. The ends were cut back, 7 bases at V and 3 bases at J, with 12 bases in the middle. The CDR3 DNA sequence: TGTGCCAGCAAAGTTGGGACGAAAGAGACCCAGTACTTC. Translation gives CASKVGTKETQYF.

There are many counts of this clonotype. The chain employs TRBV28 and TRBJ2-7; D gene ambiguous. The CDR3 is made up of 15 amino acids. Trimming shortened V by 6 bases and J by 1 base, and 16 bases separated the two germline ends. The germline V gene has CDR1 MDHEN and CDR2 SYDVKM. In DNA, the CDR3 is TGTGCCAGCAGATCCGACCCCACTCGATCCTACGAGCAGTACTTC. It specifies CASRSDPTRSYEQYF. The full variable domain, completed using reference TRBV28 and TRBJ2-7, is DVKVTQSSRYLVKRTGEKVFLECVQDMDHENMFWYRQDPGLGLRLIYFSYDVKMKEKGDIPEGYSVSREKKERFSLILESASTNQTSMYLCASRSDPTRSYEQYFGPGTRLTVT.

This rearrangement joins TRBV10-3 to TRBJ2-1, with D perhaps TRBD1 or TRBD2 (5 bases each). The CDR3 has 14 residues. Per the germline V gene, CDR1 is ENHRY and CDR2 is SYGVKD. V was shortened by 9 bases and J by 0 bases, with 12 bases between the two germline ends. CDR3 amino acids: CAIRGPSSYNEQFF. The CDR3 DNA is TGTGCCATTAGGGGACCAAGCTCCTACAATGAGCAGTTCTTC.

This clonotype was seen many times. The rearrangement links TRBV4-2 to TRBJ2-7; D not certain. Deletions cut 0 bases from V and 3 bases from J, with 12 bases between. Germline values: CDR1 LGHNA, CDR2 YNFKEQ. This CDR3 comprises 15 residues. Written as DNA, the CDR3 is TGTGCCAGCAGCCAAGATCAAGGCGGCCTCTACGAGCAGTACTTC. This gives the protein CASSQDQGGLYEQYF.

The chain recombines TRBV24-1 with TRBJ2-7; TRBD2 aligns across 9 bases. J gave up 0 bases and V 4 bases, and 9 bases lay outside the gene matches. Germline V gene sequence: CDR1 KGHDR, CDR2 SFDVKD. There are 17 residues in the CDR3. The CDR3 spells CATSDGEAGGASYEQYF. CDR3 DNA: TGTGCCACCAGTGACGGAGAAGCGGGAGGAGCCTCCTACGAGCAGTACTTC.

The chain uses TRBV7-8 and TRBJ1-4; the match to TRBD1 covers 10 bases. The ends lost 0 bases at V and 0 bases at J; junction bases unmatched: 7. CDR3 length: 19 residues. Germline V gene lookup returns CDR1 SGHVS and CDR2 FQNEAQ. The CDR3 here is CASSLAPGTGDSTNEKLFF. CDR3 in DNA: TGTGCCAGCAGCTTAGCCCCAGGGACAGGGGATTCAACTAATGAAAAACTGTTTTTT.

Turning to this clonotype: A junction end diverges from the germline sequence, so it may reflect a read error. The CDR3 region is CASSPKLDYEQHF. CDR3 nucleotides: TGTGCCAGCAGCCCCAAGCTAGACTACGAGCAGCACTTC. The V and J genes are TRBV7-2 and TRBJ2-7, with D possibly being TRBD2 (5 bases). The V gene's germline CDR1 is SGHTA and CDR2 FQGNSA. The CDR3 extends over 13 amino acids.

This clonotype came up a few times. This chain uses TRBV5-1 with TRBJ2-3, with 7 bases aligning to TRBD1. Per the germline V gene, CDR1 is SGHRS and CDR2 is YFSETQ. Germline trimming cut 5 bases from V and 5 bases from J; bases unmatched to any gene: 14. This CDR3 contains 16 residues. DNA for the CDR3: TGCGCCAGCAGTAGGTTCCCCGGACAGGACGGAGATACGCAGTATTTT. Translation: CASSRFPGQDGDTQYF.

The chain uses TRBV6-6 and TRBJ1-3; no firm D call. Germline V gives CDR1 MNHNY, CDR2 SVGAGI (reference sequence). This CDR3 contains 12 residues. V shed 6 bases and J shed 6 bases, with 9 bases lying between them. The CDR3 bases are TGTGCCAGCAGGTCCGTTGAAAACACCATATATTTT. Protein: CASRSVENTIYF.

This clonotype came up a few times. The V call is TRBV5-1, the J call TRBJ2-1; TRBD2 agrees at 14 bases. J was trimmed by 9 bases and V by 3 bases; bases with no gene match: 11. The CDR3 covers 17 residues. Germline V gives CDR1 SGHRS, CDR2 YFSETQ. As DNA, the CDR3 is TGCGCCAGCAGCTCTTCCATGACTAGCGGGAGGGCCGTTGAGCAGTTCTTC. The encoded protein is CASSSSMTSGRAVEQFF.

In its sample, this clonotype was seen a few times. The chain has TRBV7-6 and TRBJ2-3; no reliable D call. CDR3 length equals 16 residues. Germline values: CDR1 SGHVS, CDR2 FNYEAQ. Trimming removed 0 bases at V and 0 bases at J, with 10 bases between. The CDR3 protein is CASSLADLDSTDTQYF. The CDR3 DNA is TGTGCCAGCAGCTTAGCAGATTTGGATAGCACAGATACGCAGTATTTT.

This clonotype was counted between two and nine times. The V gene is TRBV5-1, the J gene TRBJ1-4, with 7 nucleotides matching TRBD1. The CDR3 extends over 14 amino acids. V gave up 1 base and J gave up 7 bases; unmatched junction bases: 4. Germline loops: CDR1 SGHRS, CDR2 YFSETQ. The CDR3 coding sequence is TGCGCCAGCAGCTTGCAGGGGGGAACTGAAAAACTGTTTTTT. Translated, it gives CASSLQGGTEKLFF.

This clonotype appeared a few times. The chain couples TRBV7-6 to TRBJ2-3, with TRBD2 matching over 7 bases. The germline V gene has CDR1 SGHVS and CDR2 FNYEAQ. The CDR3 has 15 residues. With V trimmed by 2 bases and J by 1 base, 3 bases remained unmatched. The CDR3: CASSLSTSGTDTQYF. The CDR3 DNA follows: TGTGCCAGCAGCTTAAGTACTAGCGGCACAGATACGCAGTATTTT.

The V and J genes are TRBV19 and TRBJ2-2; weak D call: TRBD1 (6 bases). This CDR3 has 16 amino acids. Per germline, CDR1 LNHDA and CDR2 SQIVND (reference sequence). Between the trimmed V and J ends, which lost 4 bases and 0 bases, there was a span of 12 bases. The CDR3 DNA sequence: TGTGCCAGTAGTACCCGGGACACCGCGAACACCGGGGAGCTGTTTTTT. This codes for CASSTRDTANTGELFF.

This clonotype was detected a few times. The chain employs TRBV6-1 and TRBJ2-2; a weak D match, TRBD2 (6 bases). The CDR3 runs to 14 residues. Germline loops: CDR1 MNHNS, CDR2 SASEGT. V was clipped by 6 bases and J by 5 bases, with 13 bases between them. The CDR3 sequence: CASRVPGGTGELFF. CDR3 nucleotides: TGTGCCAGCAGAGTCCCCGGGGGAACCGGGGAGCTGTTTTTT.

In this sample, this clonotype turned up a few times. The J gene is TRBJ2-5, the V gene TRBV4-2, with TRBD2 matching 12 bases. Germline CDR1 is LGHNA and CDR2 is YNFKEQ. There are 16 residues in the CDR3. The trim removed 0 bases at V and 6 bases at J, leaving 5 bases unmatched. The CDR3 coding sequence is TGTGCCAGCAGCCAAGATTGGCTAGCGGGGGGGAAGACCCAGTACTTC. Translated: CASSQDWLAGGKTQYF.

The chain carries TRBV9 and TRBJ1-1; tentative D call: TRBD1 (5 bases). The V end lost 0 bases, the J end lost 1 base, and 10 bases lay between the germline ends. CDR3 size: 15 residues. In germline, CDR1 is SGDLS, CDR2 YYNGEE. The CDR3 nucleotides read TGTGCCAGCAGCGTAGGGACATACCCGAACACTGAAGCTTTCTTT. Encoded protein: CASSVGTYPNTEAFF.

This clonotype showed up just a few times. V is TRBV19 and J is TRBJ2-1, with D unresolved. This CDR3 region has 11 residues. V was clipped by 0 bases and J by 9 bases, with 3 bases between them. Germline CDR1 LNHDA, CDR2 SQIVND (reference sequence). In nucleotides, the CDR3 is TGTGCCAGTAGTATAGATTTTGAGCAGTTCTTC. Protein product: CASSIDFEQFF.

This clonotype was seen more than once but under ten times. The chain uses TRBV6-1 and TRBJ1-1, with D maybe TRBD1 (6 bases). This CDR3 contains 14 residues. Trimming removed 7 bases from V and 5 bases from J, with 17 bases in between. Germline values: CDR1 MNHNS, CDR2 SASEGT. The CDR3 here is CASTQDWGATEAFF. CDR3 sequence (DNA): TGTGCCAGCACCCAAGATTGGGGGGCGACTGAAGCTTTCTTT.

In this sample, this clonotype turned up a few times. This rearrangement joins TRBV7-2 to TRBJ2-7; TRBD1 agrees at 10 bases. The CDR3 has 15 residues. Germline-derived CDR1 and CDR2 are SGHTA and FQGNSA. J lost 4 bases, V lost 5 bases, and 8 bases had no gene match. CDR3 DNA sequence: TGTGCCAGCAGCATCGGGACAGGGGCAGATTACGAGCAGTACTTC. Its protein is CASSIGTGADYEQYF.

This clonotype was recorded only once. The genes are TRBV20-1 and TRBJ2-1; 9 positions agree with TRBD2. The CDR3 length is 16 residues. After removal of 6 bases from V and 1 base from J, the junction contained 10 bases not matched to a gene. CDR1 and CDR2 (germline): DFQATT, SNEGSKA (reference sequence). The CDR3 region is CSAMSAGGRSYNEQFF. The CDR3 DNA is TGCAGTGCAATGTCAGCGGGGGGCAGATCCTACAATGAGCAGTTCTTC.

This rearrangement joins TRBV4-3 to TRBJ2-1, with TRBD1 identical over 7 bases. J lost 3 bases, V lost 2 bases, and 4 bases had no gene match. Germline CDR1 and CDR2: LGHNA and YSLEER. The CDR3 extends over 15 amino acids. CDR3 in amino acids: CASSQNGQDYNEQFF. The CDR3 region has the DNA TGCGCCAGCAGCCAAAACGGACAGGACTACAATGAGCAGTTCTTC.

The table lists this clonotype with many counts. The rearrangement links TRBV5-1 to TRBJ2-2; D unclear. Germline V gene lookup returns CDR1 SGHRS and CDR2 YFSETQ. The ends were cut back, 2 bases at V and 6 bases at J, with 11 bases in the middle. CDR3 length equals 14 residues. The CDR3 DNA reads TGCGCCAGCAGCTTTACCGGGTATTCCGGGGAGCTGTTTTTT. Protein: CASSFTGYSGELFF.

This chain's CDR3 is CASSLDFSNQPQHF. In DNA form, the CDR3 reads TGCGCCAGCAGCTTGGATTTCAGCAATCAGCCCCAGCATTTT. This chain links TRBV5-1 with TRBJ1-5; D is unclear. Germline V gene data show CDR1 as SGHRS and CDR2 as YFSETQ. CDR3 length: 14 residues. With 0 bases removed from V and 1 base from J, the gap between germline ends came to 5 bases.

The chain carries TRBV3-1 and TRBJ1-2; D remains ambiguous. V gave up 1 base and J gave up 12 bases, with 12 bases separating them. Looked up from germline, CDR1 is LGHDT and CDR2 is YNNKEL (reference sequence). The CDR3 has 12 residues. The CDR3 is CASSQGGRKDTF. CDR3 in DNA: TGTGCCAGCAGCCAAGGCGGGAGGAAGGACACCTTC.

This clonotype has just a few counts. The chain uses TRBV6-2 or TRBV6-3 and TRBJ1-6; D is unclear. Germline CDR1 reads MNHEY; CDR2 reads SVGEGT. CDR3 length equals 14 residues. The V and J ends lost 5 bases and 9 bases respectively, with 14 bases between them. DNA for the CDR3: TGTGCCAGCAGTCCTGGCTCCGGTGGTTCACCCCTCCACTTT. This gives the protein CASSPGSGGSPLHF.